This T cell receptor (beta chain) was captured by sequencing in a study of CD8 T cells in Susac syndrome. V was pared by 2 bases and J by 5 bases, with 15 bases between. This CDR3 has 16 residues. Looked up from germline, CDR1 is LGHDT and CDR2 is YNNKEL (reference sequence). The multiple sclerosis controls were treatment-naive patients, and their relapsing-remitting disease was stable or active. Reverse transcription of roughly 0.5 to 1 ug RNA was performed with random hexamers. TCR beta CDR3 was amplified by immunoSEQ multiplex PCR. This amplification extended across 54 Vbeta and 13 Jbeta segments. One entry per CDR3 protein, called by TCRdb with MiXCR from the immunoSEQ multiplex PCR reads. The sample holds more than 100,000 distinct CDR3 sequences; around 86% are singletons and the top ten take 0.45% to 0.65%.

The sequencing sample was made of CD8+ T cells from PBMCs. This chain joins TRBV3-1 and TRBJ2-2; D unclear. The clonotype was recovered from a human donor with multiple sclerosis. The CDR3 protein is CASSQLIRVRTGELFF. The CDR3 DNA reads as TGTGCCAGCAGCCAATTGATCCGGGTGCGTACCGGGGAGCTGTTTTTT.